Shown below are 32 T cell receptor beta chains from a single sample sequenced in a study of technical replicates of blood from several donors. Assay: immunoSEQ multiplex PCR; the TCRdb copy retains only in-frame clones and omits some. Counted here are under 100,000 clones, roughly 85% occurring once; the ten biggest clones make up 4.5% to 6%. The sample comprised PBMCs. Every receptor here comes from a human donor in good health. Some clones in this sample may be carry-over from other donors' samples.

This rearrangement joins TRBV5-6 to TRBJ2-2, with D hard to call. V shed 2 bases and J shed 6 bases, with 5 bases lying between them. Germline CDR1 SGHDT, CDR2 YYEEEE. The CDR3 loop spans 12 amino acids. CDR3 DNA sequence: TGTGCCAGCAGCTTTCCGTCCGGGGAGCTGTTTTTT. It is translated as CASSFPSGELFF.

The chain recombines TRBV6-5 with TRBJ2-1; unclear D gene. Per the germline V gene, CDR1 is MNHEY and CDR2 is SVGAGI. This CDR3 contains 12 residues. Trimming removed 5 bases at V and 10 bases at J, with 12 bases between. This CDR3 is CASSPRGLEQFF. The CDR3, as DNA: TGTGCCAGCAGTCCTAGAGGCCTGGAGCAGTTCTTC.

The chain recombines TRBV4-3 with TRBJ2-7, with 11 bases lining up with TRBD1. The CDR3 runs 14 residues. Trimming cost V 4 bases and J 5 bases; bases outside gene matches: 4. CDR1 LGHNA and CDR2 YSLEER come from the germline V gene. CDR3 residues: CASSPGTGGNEQYF. DNA for the CDR3: TGCGCCAGCAGCCCTGGGACAGGGGGAAACGAGCAGTACTTC.

The CDR3 is CASSDRPRISGANVLTF. For the CDR3, the DNA is TGTGCCAGCTCCGACAGGCCCCGAATCTCTGGGGCCAACGTCCTGACTTTC. The chain joins TRBV7-3 to TRBJ2-6; a possible D gene is TRBD1 (6 bases). CDR1 is SGHTA, CDR2 FQGTGA, per germline. This CDR3 has 17 amino acids. Trimming shortened V by 8 bases and J by 0 bases, and 17 bases separated the two germline ends.

The rearrangement links TRBV5-6 to TRBJ1-1; D uncertain. The V and J ends lost 2 bases and 1 base respectively, with 12 bases between them. The germline CDR1 and CDR2 sequences are SGHDT and YYEEEE. This CDR3 contains 15 residues. CDR3 nucleotides: TGTGCCAGCAGCTTTTACTCGGCAGGGAACACTGAAGCTTTCTTT. Encoded protein: CASSFYSAGNTEAFF.

The chain has TRBV5-1 and TRBJ1-1, with 8 bases identical to TRBD1. The CDR3 extends over 15 amino acids. V trimming: 7 bases; J trimming: 5 bases; junction bases outside the gene matches: 13. Per germline, CDR1 SGHRS and CDR2 YFSETQ. CDR3 in amino acids: CASARLQGDRTEAFF. The CDR3 region has the DNA TGCGCCAGCGCAAGATTACAGGGGGATAGGACTGAAGCTTTCTTT.

In regard to this clone: This same CDR3 is encoded by further DNA sequences in the sample. J is TRBJ1-4 and V is TRBV15, with D tentatively TRBD1 (5 bases). Germline lookup yields CDR1 LNHNV and CDR2 YYDKDF (reference sequence). This CDR3 has 14 amino acids. The V and J ends lost 2 bases and 5 bases respectively, with 9 bases between them. The CDR3 region has the DNA TGTGCCACCAGCAGACAGGGTTCCAATGAAAAACTGTTTTTT. This encodes CATSRQGSNEKLFF.

This rearrangement joins TRBV28 to TRBJ2-5; tentative D call: TRBD2 (5 bases). With 4 bases removed from V and 7 bases from J, the gap between germline ends came to 13 bases. Germline assignment: CDR1 MDHEN and CDR2 SYDVKM. This CDR3 has 13 residues. As DNA, the CDR3 is TGTGCCAGCAGTTCGGGAACGATGGGGACCCAGTACTTC. Translated: CASSSGTMGTQYF.

This clone has just a few counts. V is TRBV7-3 and J is TRBJ2-3; D uncertain. Trimming took off 2 bases at V and 2 bases at J, with 5 bases between the two ends. Germline CDR1 and CDR2: SGHTA and FQGTGA. The CDR3 loop spans 13 amino acids. As DNA, the CDR3 is TGTGCCAGCAGCTTAGACAACACAGATACGCAGTATTTT. Translation gives CASSLDNTDTQYF. The full variable domain, in which reference TRBV7-3 and TRBJ2-3 provide the parts outside the CDR3, is GAGVSQTPSNKVTEKGKYVELRCDPISGHTALYWYRQSLGQGPEFLIYFQGTGAADDSGLPNDRFFAVRPEGSVSTLKIQRTERGDSAVYLCASSLDNTDTQYFGPGTRLTVL.

The rearrangement uses TRBV29-1 and TRBJ1-5, with 9 bases matching TRBD1. CDR3 size: 13 residues. CDR1 SQVTM and CDR2 ANQGSEA come from the germline V gene. Here the CDR3 reads CSGRTGDNQPQHF. CDR3 DNA sequence: TGCAGTGGCCGGACAGGGGACAATCAGCCCCAGCATTTT.

As to this clone: The same CDR3 also results from other DNA sequences found in this sample. V gene TRBV5-1 combines with J gene TRBJ1-1, with D tentatively TRBD1 (6 bases). Trimming left V 3 bases short and J 1 base short, with 10 bases between. CDR1 and CDR2 from the germline V gene are SGHRS and YFSETQ. This CDR3 spans 14 amino acids. The CDR3 region has the DNA TGCGCCAGCAGCTCCGGGACAAAGAACACTGAAGCTTTCTTT. This codes for CASSSGTKNTEAFF.

The V gene is TRBV7-3, the J gene TRBJ2-1; 12 nucleotides align to TRBD2. Germline V lookup: CDR1 SGHTA, CDR2 FQGTGA. The V and J ends lost 5 bases and 9 bases, in that order; junction bases with no gene match: 5. CDR3 length: 14 residues. The CDR3, as DNA: TGTGCCAGCAGCCTCACTAGCGGGGGGAGTGAGCAGTTCTTC. It codes for CASSLTSGGSEQFF.

V is TRBV2 and J is TRBJ2-3; 9 bases line up with TRBD2. Germline trimming cut 7 bases from V and 1 base from J; bases unmatched to any gene: 6. The CDR3 is made up of 15 amino acids. Looked up from germline, CDR1 is SNHLY and CDR2 is FYNNEI. DNA of the CDR3: TGTGCCAGCACCGGGACTAGCAGGGGCACAGATACGCAGTATTTT. It translates to CASTGTSRGTDTQYF.

The chain's CDR3 is CAWSHGGGYTF. CDR3 bases: TGTGCCTGGTCCCACGGGGGTGGCTACACCTTC. The rearrangement joins TRBV30 to TRBJ1-2; the D gene is possibly TRBD1 (5 bases). Germline loops: CDR1 GTSNPN, CDR2 SVGIG (reference sequence). V was shortened by 5 bases and J by 7 bases, with 11 bases between the two germline ends. CDR3 length: 11 amino acids.

The chain employs TRBV7-9 and TRBJ1-3; possibly TRBD1 for D (6 bases). Germline V gene sequence: CDR1 SEHNR, CDR2 FQNEAQ (reference sequence). V shed 5 bases and J shed 4 bases, with 12 bases lying between them. The CDR3 has 14 residues. The CDR3 DNA reads TGTGCCAGCAGCCCGTCAGGGGCGGGAAACACCATATATTTT. This sequence encodes CASSPSGAGNTIYF.

The chain carries TRBV5-4 and TRBJ2-1; 10 bases fit TRBD1. This CDR3 is built from 16 residues. The ends lost 5 bases at V and 2 bases at J; junction bases unmatched: 7. Germline V gene sequence: CDR1 SGHNT, CDR2 YYREEE (reference sequence). CDR3 region: CASRPSGQGTYNEQFF. CDR3 sequence (DNA): TGTGCCAGCAGGCCCTCGGGACAGGGGACCTACAATGAGCAGTTCTTC.

The chain uses TRBV19 and TRBJ1-5; D is unclear. CDR1 and CDR2 (germline): LNHDA, SQIVND (reference sequence). V was pared by 2 bases and J by 1 base, with 9 bases between. The CDR3 has 15 residues. This chain's CDR3 is CASSIWQASNQPQHF. The DNA for the CDR3 is TGTGCCAGTAGTATATGGCAGGCCAGCAATCAGCCCCAGCATTTT.

The rearrangement uses TRBV7-2 and TRBJ2-1; 9 bases are shared with TRBD2. V was clipped by 9 bases and J by 7 bases; unmatched bases: 16. The CDR3 is 16 residues long. Germline V lookup: CDR1 SGHTA, CDR2 FQGNSA. The CDR3 spells CASTVAGVSLRNEQFF. DNA of the CDR3: TGTGCCAGTACGGTAGCGGGAGTATCACTTAGGAATGAGCAGTTCTTC. Full variable domain (outside the CDR3, taken from reference TRBV7-2 and TRBJ2-1): GAGVSQSPSNKVTEKGKDVELRCDPISGHTALYWYRQSLGQGLEFLIYFQGNSAPDKSGLPSDRFSAERTGGSVSTLTIQRTQQEDSAVYLCASTVAGVSLRNEQFFGPGTRLTVL.

The chain is built from TRBV7-9 and TRBJ2-7; D might be TRBD2 (5 bases). Looked up from germline, CDR1 is SEHNR and CDR2 is FQNEAQ (reference sequence). CDR3 length equals 15 residues. V lost 5 bases, J lost 6 bases, and 20 bases lay in between. The CDR3 reads CASSGRSDPRAEQYF. The CDR3, as DNA: TGTGCCAGCAGCGGGCGAAGCGATCCGCGGGCCGAGCAGTACTTC.

The chain has TRBV30 and TRBJ2-7; D is perhaps TRBD2 (5 bases). The V gene lost 6 bases and the J gene lost 2 bases, with 8 bases spanning the gap. This CDR3 is built from 11 residues. Germline V gives CDR1 GTSNPN, CDR2 SVGIG (reference sequence). CDR3 in amino acids: CACGSTYEQYF. CDR3 nucleotide sequence: TGTGCCTGTGGGAGTACCTACGAGCAGTACTTC.

In this sample, this clone turned up a few times. V is TRBV7-9 and J is TRBJ1-2; tentatively, D is TRBD1 (5 bases). With 2 bases removed from V and 8 bases from J, the gap between germline ends came to 12 bases. Looked up from germline, CDR1 is SEHNR and CDR2 is FQNEAQ (reference sequence). The CDR3 loop spans 13 amino acids. DNA of the CDR3: TGTGCCAGCAGCTTACAGCAGGGTGGAGGCTACACCTTC. As protein: CASSLQQGGGYTF.

This clone is a singleton in its sample. The J gene is TRBJ1-5, the V gene TRBV15; D is uncertain. Trimming pared 4 bases from V and 0 bases from J, leaving 13 bases between. This CDR3 region has 16 residues. Germline V gene lookup returns CDR1 LNHNV and CDR2 YYDKDF (reference sequence). The CDR3 spells CATSNGGLYSNQPQHF. CDR3 DNA sequence: TGTGCCACCAGCAATGGTGGACTTTATAGCAATCAGCCCCAGCATTTT.

This sequence joins TRBV7-9 and TRBJ1-1; maybe TRBD1 (6 bases). Germline CDR1 SEHNR, CDR2 FQNEAQ (reference sequence). V lost 5 bases to trimming and J lost 0 bases, with 13 bases between them. This CDR3 region has 15 residues. In DNA form, the CDR3 reads TGTGCCAGCAGCATCCGGGACATCATGAACACTGAAGCTTTCTTT. This encodes CASSIRDIMNTEAFF.

This clone was counted between two and nine times. The CDR3 sequence is CSALDNTEAFF. The DNA for the CDR3 is TGCAGTGCTTTAGATAACACTGAAGCTTTCTTT. V usage is TRBV20-1 and J usage is TRBJ1-1; D not resolved. V was trimmed by 5 bases and J by 2 bases, leaving 6 bases between them. Germline loops: CDR1 DFQATT, CDR2 SNEGSKA (reference sequence). The CDR3 is 11 amino acids.

The rearrangement joins TRBV4-3 to TRBJ2-2, with D uncertain. V dropped 4 bases and J dropped 5 bases, with 11 bases sitting between them. The CDR3 length is 14 residues. Looked up from germline, CDR1 is LGHNA and CDR2 is YSLEER. CDR3 DNA sequence: TGCGCCAGCAGCCCCAGCGAGAGTACCGGGGAGCTGTTTTTT. It codes for CASSPSESTGELFF.

V and J are TRBV10-3 and TRBJ1-3; TRBD1 agrees at 9 bases. The V segment lost 4 bases and the J segment 2 bases; nucleotides outside the gene matches: 0. CDR3 length: 14 amino acids. Germline V gives CDR1 ENHRY, CDR2 SYGVKD. CDR3 nucleotides: TGTGCCATCAGTGGGACAGGGGCTGGAAACACCATATATTTT. Protein: CAISGTGAGNTIYF.

The chain couples TRBV6-1 to TRBJ1-2, with a weak D call TRBD1 (6 bases). Per germline, CDR1 MNHNS and CDR2 SASEGT. The CDR3 length is 13 residues. Trimming pared 2 bases from V and 6 bases from J, leaving 10 bases between. The CDR3 DNA sequence: TGTGCCAGCAGTGAAACAGGGTTGAATGGCTACACCTTC. It specifies CASSETGLNGYTF.

This clone was observed a few times. The gene calls are TRBV27 and TRBJ2-7; 9 nucleotides agree with TRBD1. The germline V gene encodes CDR1 MNHEY and CDR2 SMNVEV (reference sequence). This CDR3 is 15 amino acids long. V lost 5 bases to trimming and J lost 3 bases; unmatched junction nucleotides: 8. Here the CDR3 DNA reads TGTGCCAGCAGTACTCGGGACAGGGTGAACTACGAGCAGTACTTC. As protein: CASSTRDRVNYEQYF.

The chain employs TRBV5-4 and TRBJ2-6; the D is unclear. This CDR3 comprises 15 residues. Trimming removed 1 base from V and 1 base from J, with 6 bases in between. Germline V gene sequence: CDR1 SGHNT, CDR2 YYREEE (reference sequence). CDR3 sequence reads: CASSLMSSGANVLTF. The DNA for the CDR3 is TGTGCCAGCAGCTTGATGAGTTCTGGGGCCAACGTCCTGACTTTC.

The chain employs TRBV9 and TRBJ1-2; unclear D gene. V lost 0 bases to trimming and J lost 1 base, with 7 bases between them. Germline V CDR1 and CDR2: SGDLS, YYNGEE. The CDR3 covers 14 residues. The chain's CDR3 is CASSVAGNNYGYTF. In DNA form, the CDR3 reads TGTGCCAGCAGCGTAGCGGGAAATAACTATGGCTACACCTTC.

The chain recombines TRBV7-8 with TRBJ2-7; D is unresolved. Germline V gene lookup returns CDR1 SGHVS and CDR2 FQNEAQ. The CDR3 loop spans 14 amino acids. Trimming stripped 2 bases from V and 0 bases from J, with 8 bases between. The CDR3 here is CASSLQAFSYEQYF. CDR3 bases: TGTGCCAGCAGCTTACAAGCGTTCTCCTACGAGCAGTACTTC.

The V call is TRBV7-3, the J call TRBJ2-3; TRBD2 agrees at 9 bases. This CDR3 has 16 amino acids. V dropped 1 base and J dropped 5; count of bases not matched to a gene: 7. Germline lookup yields CDR1 SGHTA and CDR2 FQGTGA. CDR3 nucleotides: TGTGCCAGCAGCTTAATTGCGGGGGGGCCTGGAGATACGCAGTATTTT. Encoded protein: CASSLIAGGPGDTQYF. The full variable domain, completed using reference TRBV7-3 and TRBJ2-3, is GAGVSQTPSNKVTEKGKYVELRCDPISGHTALYWYRQSLGQGPEFLIYFQGTGAADDSGLPNDRFFAVRPEGSVSTLKIQRTERGDSAVYLCASSLIAGGPGDTQYFGPGTRLTVL.